This is a list of T cell receptor beta chains from one sample in a study of neurological immune-mediated disorders. TCRdb redid the calling of the 5' RACE reads with MiXCR, one entry per CDR3 protein. The profile shows 54,000 or so distinct CDR3 sequences, around 4% of them singletons. Input material: PBMCs. The receptors come from a man in his fifties or sixties with multiple sclerosis. Both conserved end residues are part of each CDR3. A D gene is named only where the DNA matches it firmly. Size values are once, few and many counts, or a class for expanded clones, and some rows have none.

length	D	V	size	J	CDR3	DNA
16	-	TRBV4-1	many	TRBJ2-5	CASSQGPGETGETQYF	TGCGCCAGCAGCCAAGGCCCCGGGGAGACGGGAGAGACCCAGTACTTC
15	-	TRBV7-9	many	TRBJ1-1	CASSQTPNARSEAFF	TGTGCCAGCAGCCAAACCCCTAACGCGAGATCTGAAGCTTTCTTT
14	-	TRBV6-2/TRBV6-3	many	TRBJ1-2	CASSYHDGGYGYTF	TGTGCCAGCAGTTACCACGACGGCGGCTATGGCTACACCTTC
14	-	TRBV5-1	many	TRBJ1-6	CASSLGQASSPLHF	TGCGCCAGCAGCTTGGGTCAGGCGAGTTCACCCCTCCACTTT
16	TRBD2	TRBV9	few	TRBJ2-1	CASSPPGGITYNEQFF	TGTGCCAGCAGCCCCCCGGGAGGGATAACCTACAATGAGCAGTTCTTC
12	-	TRBV28	many	TRBJ2-1	CASSFKGYEQFF	TGTGCCAGCAGTTTTAAAGGCTATGAGCAGTTCTTC
12	-	TRBV20-1	-	TRBJ1-1	CSAREPRGEAFF	TGCAGTGCTAGGGAGCCGAGAGGTGAAGCTTTCTTT
13	-	TRBV12-3/TRBV12-4	many	TRBJ1-1	CASSLTDYTEAFF	TGTGCCAGCAGTTTGACAGACTACACTGAAGCTTTCTTT
15	TRBD1	TRBV12-5	-	TRBJ2-2	CASGLGTGSTGELFF	TGTGCTAGTGGTCTTGGGACAGGGAGCACCGGGGAGCTGTTTTTT
16	-	TRBV5-1	many	TRBJ1-2	CASSLSQTGGRGGYTF	TGCGCCAGCAGCTTGAGCCAGACAGGAGGGAGGGGTGGCTACACCTTC
17	TRBD2	TRBV7-2	many	TRBJ2-2	CASSRPGLAGGAGELFF	TGTGCCAGCAGCCGACCCGGACTAGCGGGAGGGGCCGGGGAGCTGTTTTTT
16	-	TRBV11-2	many	TRBJ1-3	CASSSTDGSSGNTIYF	TGTGCCAGCAGCTCAACGGACGGGAGCTCTGGAAACACCATATATTTT
11	-	TRBV20-1	many	TRBJ1-1	CRLQGNTEAFF	TGCAGGTTACAGGGGAACACTGAAGCTTTCTTT
11	-	TRBV12-3/TRBV12-4	many	TRBJ1-1	CASSRGTEAFF	TGTGCCAGCAGTAGGGGGACTGAAGCTTTCTTT